A selection of T cell receptor beta chains follows, all from one sample in a study of cytomegalovirus exposure and HLA in healthy donors. TCRdb's copy holds only in-frame clones and misses some; the assay was immunoSEQ multiplex PCR. The sample consists of around 67,000 clones, 65% to 70% of them appearing once. The sequenced material came from PBMCs. These receptors were collected from a woman in her 30s in good health and CMV-seronegative. Each CDR3 is given with its conserved first and last residue.

TRBV5-1,CASSPRRVYNEQYF
TRBV7-2,CASSLGPYGWRSYEQYF
TRBV29-1,CSVGGRGYEQYF
TRBV7-2,CASSFRGFRNTGELFF
TRBV7-2,CASSLWGEGSDTQYF
TRBV28,CASETFYGYTF
TRBV2,CASSESGGRAHGYTF
TRBV4-1,CASSQGPNVYEQYF
TRBV6-6,CASSDRRNTEAFF
TRBV7-6,CASSLNNYNEQFF
TRBV5-4,CASSLQSSGNTIYF
TRBV7-9,CASSLEAGRGTQYF
TRBV5-1,CASSLKGADQSGELFF
TRBV7-2,CASSLPGVEAFF
TRBV9,CASSGGQGGTQYF
TRBV5-1,CASSSRIAAMQETQYF
TRBV6-1,CASMGQGATYGYTF
TRBV30,CAWRLRGGNSPLHF
TRBV9,CASSVRVATDTQYF
TRBV7-8,CASSFRRGNNEQFF
TRBV7-2,CASSWSGGGTDTQYF
TRBV10-3,CAISVSGDTDTQYF
TRBV2,CASSGTNSNQPQHF
TRBV28,CASSVTGDGEKLFF
TRBV5-1,CASSSGTIGDEQFF
TRBV19,CASSILGQGSGNTIYF